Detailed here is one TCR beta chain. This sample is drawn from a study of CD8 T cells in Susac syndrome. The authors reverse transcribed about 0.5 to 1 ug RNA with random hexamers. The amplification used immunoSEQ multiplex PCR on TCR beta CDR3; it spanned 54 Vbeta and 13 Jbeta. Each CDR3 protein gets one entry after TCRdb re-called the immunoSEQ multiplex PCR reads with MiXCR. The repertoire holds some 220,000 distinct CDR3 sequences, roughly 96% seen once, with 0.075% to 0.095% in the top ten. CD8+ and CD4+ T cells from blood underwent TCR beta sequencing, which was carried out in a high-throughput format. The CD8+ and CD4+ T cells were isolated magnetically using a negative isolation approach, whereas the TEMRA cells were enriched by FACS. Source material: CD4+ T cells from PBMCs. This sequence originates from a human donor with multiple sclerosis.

The CDR3 region is CASSLARRETQYF. DNA for the CDR3: TGTGCCAGCAGTTTGGCGAGGCGGGAGACCCAGTACTTC. This chain uses TRBV12-3 or TRBV12-4 with TRBJ2-5; D is unclear. The CDR3 has 13 residues. The ends were cut back, 3 bases at V and 5 bases at J, with 10 bases in the middle.